The 16 T cell receptor beta chains given below trace back to one sample, sequenced in a study of T cell changes during pregnancy in multiple sclerosis. The data were produced by immunoSEQ multiplex PCR, yet TCRdb's version contains in-frame clones alone and is incomplete. The sample has nearly 45,000 clones; roughly 96% are singletons. Specimen: peripheral blood, collected in the second trimester of pregnancy. The receptors were sampled from a female donor with multiple sclerosis, enrolled in a pregnancy study.

This clone has a single count. The V call is TRBV2, the J call TRBJ1-5, with D perhaps TRBD1 (6 bases). Germline V CDR1 and CDR2: SNHLY, FYNNEI. The germline V and J ends were trimmed by 6 bases and 5 bases, with 14 bases remaining between them. This CDR3 is built from 14 residues. The CDR3 is CASRRQDTYQPQHF. The DNA of the CDR3 is TGTGCCAGCAGGAGACAGGACACCTATCAGCCCCAGCATTTT.

The V gene is TRBV5-1, the J gene TRBJ1-2; TRBD1 might be the D (6 bases). Germline V gene lookup returns CDR1 SGHRS and CDR2 YFSETQ. The length of the CDR3 is 15 residues. V was clipped by 4 bases and J by 1 base, with 14 bases between them. CDR3 DNA sequence: TGCGCCAGCAGCGCCCGACAGGAGATTAACTATGGCTACACCTTC. It yields the protein CASSARQEINYGYTF. Based on the CDR3 plus reference TRBV5-1 and TRBJ1-2, the full variable domain is KAGVTQTPRYLIKTRGQQVTLSCSPISGHRSVSWYQQTPGQGLQFLFEYFSETQRNKGNFPGRFSGRQFSNSRSEMNVSTLELGDSALYLCASSARQEINYGYTFGSGTRLTVV.

V usage is TRBV10-3 and J usage is TRBJ1-6, with D tentatively TRBD1 (5 bases). The germline CDR1 and CDR2 sequences are ENHRY and SYGVKD. The CDR3 sequence is 13 residues long. V was shortened by 3 bases and J by 6 bases, with 6 bases between the two germline ends. The CDR3 protein is CAISDQGNSPLHF. For the CDR3, the DNA is TGTGCCATCAGTGATCAGGGTAATTCACCCCTCCACTTT.

The genes are TRBV11-2 and TRBJ1-4, with D hard to call. Germline V gene lookup returns CDR1 SGHAT and CDR2 FQNNGV. Trimming removed 4 bases from V and 7 bases from J, with 16 bases in between. This CDR3 contains 15 residues. The CDR3 DNA reads TGTGCCAGCAGCTCCGGAGGGATGGAGGGTGAAAAACTGTTTTTT. This gives the protein CASSSGGMEGEKLFF.

The rearrangement joins TRBV5-1 to TRBJ2-1; 8 nucleotides agree with TRBD2. Germline V lookup: CDR1 SGHRS, CDR2 YFSETQ. V lost 1 base, J lost 5 bases, and 8 bases stayed unmatched. This CDR3 is 16 amino acids long. The chain's CDR3 is CASSLTGLALNNEQFF. CDR3 nucleotides: TGCGCCAGCAGCTTGACCGGACTAGCCTTAAACAATGAGCAGTTCTTC. Combining the CDR3 with reference TRBV5-1 and TRBJ2-1 gives the whole variable domain KAGVTQTPRYLIKTRGQQVTLSCSPISGHRSVSWYQQTPGQGLQFLFEYFSETQRNKGNFPGRFSGRQFSNSRSEMNVSTLELGDSALYLCASSLTGLALNNEQFFGPGTRLTVL.

V is TRBV2 and J is TRBJ2-5; TRBD1 aligns across 7 bases. The CDR3 is 17 residues long. The V segment lost 6 bases and the J segment 1 base; nucleotides outside the gene matches: 14. Germline values: CDR1 SNHLY, CDR2 FYNNEI. CDR3 sequence (DNA): TGTGCCAGCAGCCGACTTAGACAGGGTAGGATCCAAGAGACCCAGTACTTC. Translation gives CASSRLRQGRIQETQYF.

The chain carries TRBV4-3 and TRBJ1-2; no clear D gene. The CDR3 has 15 residues. In germline, CDR1 is LGHNA, CDR2 YSLEER. V dropped 0 bases and J dropped 4 bases, with 12 bases sitting between them. The CDR3 sequence: CASSQEGVGLYGYTF. The DNA for the CDR3 is TGCGCCAGCAGCCAAGAGGGAGTGGGTCTCTATGGCTACACCTTC.

The chain links TRBV28 to TRBJ2-7, with D possibly TRBD1 on 6 matching bases. CDR1 and CDR2 (germline): MDHEN, SYDVKM. This CDR3 region has 17 residues. The V gene lost 3 bases and the J gene lost 1 base, with 19 bases spanning the gap. In nucleotides, the CDR3 is TGTGCCAGCAGTTTTTCGTGGTGGACTGGACAGTCCTACGAGCAGTACTTC. Translated: CASSFSWWTGQSYEQYF.

The sample holds a few counts of this clone. The chain links TRBV7-7 to TRBJ1-5; weak D call: TRBD1 (5 bases). The germline V gene has CDR1 SSHAT and CDR2 FNYEAQ (reference sequence). The germline V and J ends were trimmed by 1 base and 1 base, with 14 bases remaining between them. There are 17 residues in the CDR3. CDR3 DNA sequence: TGTGCCAGCAGCTTAGATGGGGGAGGCTTGAGCAATCAGCCCCAGCATTTT. It is translated as CASSLDGGGLSNQPQHF.

The V call is TRBV19, the J call TRBJ1-1; 8 bases are shared with TRBD1. The CDR3 contains 14 residues. J lost 6 bases, V lost 2 bases, and 5 bases had no gene match. Germline V gene sequence: CDR1 LNHDA, CDR2 SQIVND (reference sequence). The CDR3 loop reads CASSIQGAMAEAFF. CDR3 nucleotide sequence: TGTGCCAGTAGTATACAGGGGGCGATGGCTGAAGCTTTCTTT.

The gene calls are TRBV5-1 and TRBJ1-1; D unresolved. This CDR3 is 14 amino acids long. The germline V gene encodes CDR1 SGHRS and CDR2 YFSETQ. V dropped 0 bases and J dropped 4 bases, with 10 bases sitting between them. CDR3 amino acids: CASSLAVPGTEAFF. In DNA form, the CDR3 reads TGCGCCAGCAGCTTGGCTGTCCCAGGCACTGAAGCTTTCTTT. The full variable domain, rest sourced from reference TRBV5-1 and TRBJ1-1, is KAGVTQTPRYLIKTRGQQVTLSCSPISGHRSVSWYQQTPGQGLQFLFEYFSETQRNKGNFPGRFSGRQFSNSRSEMNVSTLELGDSALYLCASSLAVPGTEAFFGQGTRLTVV.

The rearrangement joins TRBV10-3 to TRBJ2-7, with a tentative D call TRBD2 (6 bases). The germline V gene encodes CDR1 ENHRY and CDR2 SYGVKD. This CDR3 spans 14 amino acids. V gave up 2 bases and J gave up 0 bases, with 8 bases separating them. The CDR3 nucleotides read TGTGCCATCAGTGAGGGAGGGACCTCCTACGAGCAGTACTTC. Its protein is CAISEGGTSYEQYF.

CDR3 sequence: CASSLTSGRGHNEQFF. CDR3 bases: TGTGCCAGCAGCTTGACTAGCGGGAGGGGGCACAATGAGCAGTTCTTC. The chain has TRBV7-8 and TRBJ2-1; 14 nucleotides line up with TRBD2. With 3 bases clipped from V and 5 bases from J, the junction kept 3 bases outside the gene matches. The CDR3 consists of 16 residues. From germline, CDR1 is SGHVS and CDR2 FQNEAQ.

The V and J genes are TRBV5-1 and TRBJ2-5; tentative D call: TRBD1 (6 bases). The V end lost 0 bases, the J end lost 5 bases, and 8 bases lay between the germline ends. CDR1 and CDR2 (germline): SGHRS, YFSETQ. This CDR3 is built from 13 residues. CDR3 loop: CASSLGQAETQYF. DNA of the CDR3: TGCGCCAGCAGCTTGGGACAGGCGGAGACCCAGTACTTC.

As for this clone: A junction end diverges from the germline sequence, so it may reflect a read error. The rearrangement uses TRBV5-1 and TRBJ1-2; TRBD1 aligns across 7 bases. The CDR3 length is 14 residues. Germline V gene sequence: CDR1 SGHRS, CDR2 YFSETQ. CDR3 nucleotide sequence: TGCGCCAACAGCTTTGCCGACAGGGTCAATGGCTACACCTTC. Its protein is CANSFADRVNGYTF.

The chain employs TRBV5-1 and TRBJ1-2, with D possibly being TRBD1 (5 bases). The V and J ends lost 4 bases and 3 bases respectively, with 16 bases between them. The length of the CDR3 is 15 residues. The V gene's germline CDR1 is SGHRS and CDR2 YFSETQ. CDR3 loop: CASSDPSGGDYGYTF. For the CDR3, the DNA is TGCGCCAGCAGCGATCCATCCGGGGGAGACTATGGCTACACCTTC. The entire variable domain, with the rest obtained from reference TRBV5-1 and TRBJ1-2, is as follows: KAGVTQTPRYLIKTRGQQVTLSCSPISGHRSVSWYQQTPGQGLQFLFEYFSETQRNKGNFPGRFSGRQFSNSRSEMNVSTLELGDSALYLCASSDPSGGDYGYTFGSGTRLTVV.